The clone carrying this T cell receptor (beta chain) was counted once. This specimen comes from a study of T cell responses to AZD1222 COVID-19 vaccine. The CDR3 runs to 13 residues. Unmatched junction bases numbered 1, after V lost 2 bases and J lost 3 bases. The germline V gene has CDR1 ENHRY and CDR2 SYGVKD. Assay used: immunoSEQ multiplex PCR; TCRdb lists only in-frame clones, some missing. The sample lists 180,000 or so clones; approximately 95% were seen once. The V call is TRBV10-3, the J call TRBJ2-7, with 7 positions matching TRBD1. This receptor was identified in an adult who received the MenACWY meningococcal vaccine as a control. The sample was peripheral blood, taken 28 days after the second dose of the MenACWY control vaccine. This CDR3 is CAISETGVYEQYF. DNA for the CDR3: TGTGCCATCAGTGAGACAGGGGTCTACGAGCAGTACTTC.